The 10 T cell receptor beta chains listed next were all sequenced from one sample in a study of cytomegalovirus exposure and HLA in healthy donors. The primer mix had 60 Vbeta and 13 Jbeta primers. Sequencing used immunoSEQ multiplex PCR; TCRdb keeps in-frame clones, though not all of them. Seen in this sample are more than 95,000 clones; the ten most common clones hold about 3.5%. Sequencing input: PBMCs. The receptors come from a man aged 40-55 years in good health and CMV-seronegative.

The chain joins TRBV5-1 to TRBJ2-7, with D hard to call. CDR1 SGHRS and CDR2 YFSETQ come from the germline V gene. Trimming removed 0 bases at V and 2 bases at J, with 12 bases between. The CDR3 is made up of 15 amino acids. This CDR3 reads CASSLATTTTYEQYF. The CDR3 bases are TGCGCCAGCAGCTTGGCGACAACAACCACCTACGAGCAGTACTTC.

The J gene is TRBJ2-2, the V gene TRBV6-5; possible D gene TRBD1, 6 bases. Germline assignment: CDR1 MNHEY and CDR2 SVGAGI. Trimming pared 7 bases from V and 0 bases from J, leaving 12 bases between. The CDR3 runs 15 residues. In DNA form, the CDR3 reads TGTGCCAGCAACCTACAGGGAACGAACACCGGGGAGCTGTTTTTT. It encodes CASNLQGTNTGELFF.

This chain links TRBV23-1 with TRBJ2-7, with 7 bases that match TRBD1. TRBV23-1 is treated as an ORF (open reading frame) with a function not yet certain. The CDR3 is 13 residues long. V lost 6 bases to trimming and J lost 2 bases; unmatched junction nucleotides: 4. The CDR3 is CASSRDRAYEQYF. The CDR3 coding sequence is TGCGCCAGCAGCCGAGACAGGGCCTACGAGCAGTACTTC.

V usage is TRBV10-3 and J usage is TRBJ1-3; maybe TRBD1 (5 bases). With 3 bases removed from V and 0 bases from J, the gap between germline ends came to 12 bases. Looked up from germline, CDR1 is ENHRY and CDR2 is SYGVKD. This CDR3 spans 16 amino acids. Here the CDR3 DNA reads TGTGCCATCAGTGACAGGGCGAAGGACTCTGGAAACACCATATATTTT. This codes for CAISDRAKDSGNTIYF.

The chain uses TRBV4-1 and TRBJ1-1; D possibly corresponds to TRBD1 (6 bases). Trimming pared 0 bases from V and 3 bases from J, leaving 8 bases between. The CDR3 consists of 14 residues. Germline V gene sequence: CDR1 MGHRA, CDR2 YSYEKL. The CDR3 nucleotides read TGCGCCAGCAGCCAAGATCAGGGGTACACTGAAGCTTTCTTT. Protein sequence: CASSQDQGYTEAFF.

V gene TRBV27 combines with J gene TRBJ2-3; D is perhaps TRBD2 (6 bases). Trimming stripped 3 bases from V and 2 bases from J, with 9 bases between. Germline V gene lookup returns CDR1 MNHEY and CDR2 SMNVEV (reference sequence). The CDR3 totals 14 residues. DNA for the CDR3: TGTGCCAGCAGTTTCGCGGGGTTCACAGATACGCAGTATTTT. This sequence encodes CASSFAGFTDTQYF.

The CDR3 DNA sequence: TGTGCCAGCAGTGAAGGGGGACAGTCATCGTATAGCAATCAGCCCCAGCATTTT. This sequence encodes CASSEGGQSSYSNQPQHF. V usage is TRBV2 and J usage is TRBJ1-5; TRBD1 agrees at 7 bases. The trim removed 1 base at V and 0 bases at J, leaving 9 bases unmatched. This CDR3 spans 18 amino acids. In germline, CDR1 is SNHLY, CDR2 FYNNEI.

The chain uses TRBV27 and TRBJ1-5, with D hard to call. The CDR3 runs to 15 residues. Germline V lookup: CDR1 MNHEY, CDR2 SMNVEV (reference sequence). V gave up 4 bases and J gave up 4 bases, with 14 bases separating them. The CDR3 nucleotides read TGTGCCAGCAGTTCTAGTCCTTTGGCGAATCAGCCCCAGCATTTT. Translated: CASSSSPLANQPQHF.

The chain has TRBV7-9 and TRBJ2-1; D is perhaps TRBD2 (7 bases). The germline CDR1 and CDR2 sequences are SEHNR and FQNEAQ (reference sequence). CDR3 size: 16 residues. The ends were cut back, 1 base at V and 9 bases at J, with 19 bases in the middle. CDR3 loop: CASSLEMPGGGAEQFF. CDR3 in DNA: TGTGCCAGCAGCTTAGAAATGCCGGGGGGCGGCGCTGAGCAGTTCTTC.

The chain employs TRBV11-3 and TRBJ2-7; D remains unclear. CDR3 size: 14 residues. CDR1 SGHNT and CDR2 YENEEA come from the germline V gene. Trimming pared 0 bases from V and 3 bases from J, leaving 9 bases between. The CDR3 loop reads CASSLDYRSYEQYF. CDR3 bases: TGTGCCAGCAGCTTAGATTATCGCAGCTACGAGCAGTACTTC.